This record concerns one T cell receptor beta chain sequence. This CDR3 has 16 residues. V gave up 0 bases and J gave up 4 bases, with 19 bases separating them. Looked up from germline, CDR1 is DFQATT and CDR2 is SNEGSKA (reference sequence). Using a J-beta primer mix together with a sample-barcoded 5' primer, a second PCR was run for about 6 to 12 cycles. TCRdb re-called the 5' RACE reads with MiXCR, one entry per CDR3 protein. This table holds approximately 730,000 distinct CDR3 sequences, approximately 53% found once. The data derive from a study of blood T cells in healthy people across ages. The gene calls are TRBV20-1 and TRBJ2-7, with a possible D match to TRBD2 (5 bases). The specimen sequenced was blood. This sequence was found in a man older than 75 in good health. CDR3 DNA: TGCAGTGCTAGAGATAATGGAGCGGCCTCCTATTACGAGCAGTACTTC. Encoded protein: CSARDNGAASYYEQYF.